Below, 32 T cell receptor beta chains from the same sample are listed, as sequenced in a study of cytomegalovirus exposure and HLA in healthy donors. The PCR had 60 Vbeta and 13 Jbeta primers. Produced via immunoSEQ multiplex PCR; TCRdb's table is partial and in-frame only. Of some 130,000 clones in the sample, about 70% were seen once. The sequenced sample was PBMCs. The receptor set was obtained from a woman aged 55 to 70 in good health and CMV-seropositive.

CDR3 nucleotide sequence: TGTGCCAGCAGCCGGGGGGGCGCTAACTATGGCTACACCTTC. It yields the protein CASSRGGANYGYTF. The rearrangement joins TRBV28 to TRBJ1-2, with D tentatively TRBD1 (6 bases). The CDR3 runs to 14 residues. Germline V gives CDR1 MDHEN, CDR2 SYDVKM. Trimming left V 6 bases short and J 0 bases short, with 11 bases between.

The chain links TRBV6-4 to TRBJ2-5; TRBD2 matches 14 bases. The J segment lost 5 bases and the V segment lost 10 bases, leaving 9 bases of the junction unmatched. The CDR3 extends over 15 amino acids. CDR1 and CDR2 (germline): MRHNA, SNTAGT. The CDR3 reads CAIRGLAGVRETQYF. In nucleotides, the CDR3 is TGTGCCATCCGGGGACTAGCGGGAGTACGGGAGACCCAGTACTTC.

This clone appeared a single time. Written as DNA, the CDR3 is TGCGCCAGCAGCGCCGGGACAGGGGGTCAGCCCCAGCATTTT. Its protein product is CASSAGTGGQPQHF. The chain has TRBV5-1 and TRBJ1-5; 11 nucleotides agree with TRBD1. This CDR3 contains 14 residues. The ends lost 4 bases at V and 6 bases at J; junction bases unmatched: 3. Germline CDR1 reads SGHRS; CDR2 reads YFSETQ.

J is TRBJ1-1 and V is TRBV19; 9 nucleotides line up with TRBD1. Germline CDR1 reads LNHDA; CDR2 reads SQIVND (reference sequence). The CDR3 runs to 14 residues. V was clipped by 6 bases and J by 5 bases; unmatched bases: 7. CDR3 protein: CASSRDRGGTEAFF. The CDR3 nucleotides are TGTGCCAGTAGCCGCGACAGGGGGGGGACTGAAGCTTTCTTT.

The chain carries TRBV10-3 and TRBJ1-1, with 10 bases lining up with TRBD1. Germline V CDR1 and CDR2: ENHRY, SYGVKD. J was trimmed by 1 base and V by 10 bases; bases with no gene match: 9. This CDR3 has 15 amino acids. CDR3 sequence (DNA): TGTGCCACCTCCGGGACAGGGGCCTCGAACACTGAAGCTTTCTTT. Translated: CATSGTGASNTEAFF.

This clone was seen a single time. The genes are TRBV4-2 and TRBJ1-1; D possibly corresponds to TRBD1 (5 bases). There are 11 residues in the CDR3. Germline V gene lookup returns CDR1 LGHNA and CDR2 YNFKEQ. The V and J ends lost 0 bases and 12 bases respectively, with 8 bases between them. The CDR3 here is CASSQEGVTFF. CDR3 coding DNA: TGTGCCAGCAGCCAAGAAGGGGTGACTTTCTTT.

This clone was seen a single time. V usage is TRBV9 and J usage is TRBJ1-2; D call uncertain. V shed 0 bases and J shed 7 bases, with 10 bases lying between them. The CDR3 runs to 13 residues. Per germline, CDR1 SGDLS and CDR2 YYNGEE. The CDR3 coding sequence is TGTGCCAGCAGCGTAGGGCTCTTCTTTGGCTACACCTTC. Protein sequence: CASSVGLFFGYTF.

This clone was picked up a small number of times. The chain combines TRBV19 with TRBJ1-5; D is ambiguous. The CDR3 has 16 amino acids. Per the germline V gene, CDR1 is LNHDA and CDR2 is SQIVND (reference sequence). The V and J ends lost 7 bases and 7 bases respectively, with 23 bases between them. The CDR3 sequence is CASTLGVPTGGQPQHF. The CDR3 DNA reads as TGTGCCAGTACCTTAGGAGTCCCCACGGGAGGGCAGCCCCAGCATTTT.

The chain links TRBV6-1 to TRBJ1-4; 7 bases are shared with TRBD1. In germline, CDR1 is MNHNS, CDR2 SASEGT. With 7 bases clipped from V and 7 bases from J, the junction kept 6 bases outside the gene matches. The CDR3 spans 13 residues. CDR3: CASTQTGREKLFF. The CDR3 DNA reads as TGTGCCAGCACCCAGACAGGGCGTGAAAAACTGTTTTTT.

This chain joins TRBV6-1 and TRBJ2-5, with TRBD1 matching over 8 bases. CDR1 and CDR2 (germline): MNHNS, SASEGT. The CDR3 length is 14 residues. The V gene end was trimmed by 7 bases and the J gene end by 1 base; junction bases not matched to a gene: 5. The CDR3 coding sequence is TGTGCCAGCAACCTCGACAGGGGCCAAGAGACCCAGTACTTC. Amino acids: CASNLDRGQETQYF.

The chain couples TRBV5-1 to TRBJ1-6; maybe TRBD1 (6 bases). Germline V gene lookup returns CDR1 SGHRS and CDR2 YFSETQ. This CDR3 contains 15 residues. The V gene lost 4 bases and the J gene lost 1 base, with 9 bases spanning the gap. CDR3 residues: CASSAGVSYNSPLHF. The CDR3, as DNA: TGCGCCAGCAGCGCAGGGGTGTCCTATAATTCACCCCTCCACTTT.

The J gene is TRBJ1-5, the V gene TRBV6-5; tentatively, D is TRBD1 (5 bases). Germline V gene data show CDR1 as MNHEY and CDR2 as SVGAGI. V shed 5 bases and J shed 2 bases, with 10 bases lying between them. The CDR3 consists of 14 residues. The chain's CDR3 is CASSAQGRNQPQHF. DNA for the CDR3: TGTGCCAGCAGTGCCCAGGGCCGCAATCAGCCCCAGCATTTT.

This sequence joins TRBV18 and TRBJ2-2; 7 bases match TRBD1. The V gene's germline CDR1 is KGHSH and CDR2 LQKENI. CDR3 length: 15 amino acids. The ends lost 3 bases at V and 5 bases at J; junction bases unmatched: 6. For the CDR3, the DNA is TGTGCCAGCTCACCCGGGGACAGACTAACCGGGGAGCTGTTTTTT. It encodes CASSPGDRLTGELFF. The full variable domain, completed using reference TRBV18 and TRBJ2-2, is NAGVMQNPRHLVRRRGQEARLRCSPMKGHSHVYWYRQLPEEGLKFMVYLQKENIIDESGMPKERFSAEFPKEGPSILRIQQVVRGDSAAYFCASSPGDRLTGELFFGEGSRLTVL.

The sample holds a few counts of this clone. The genes are TRBV18 and TRBJ2-5; 7 nucleotides line up with TRBD1. Trimming at V came to 5 bases and at J to 1 base, leaving 1 base not matched to a gene. Germline values: CDR1 KGHSH, CDR2 LQKENI. The CDR3 loop spans 13 amino acids. The DNA for the CDR3 is TGTGCCAGCTCAGGGACAGCCCAAGAGACCCAGTACTTC. Amino acid sequence: CASSGTAQETQYF.

The V call is TRBV5-1, the J call TRBJ2-7, with D perhaps matching TRBD2 (6 bases). Per germline, CDR1 SGHRS and CDR2 YFSETQ. CDR3 length: 14 residues. The ends were cut back, 3 bases at V and 4 bases at J, with 14 bases in the middle. The CDR3 loop reads CASSSGGGGYEQYF. CDR3 nucleotide sequence: TGCGCCAGCAGCTCGGGTGGGGGAGGATACGAGCAGTACTTC. Using reference TRBV5-1 and TRBJ2-7 for the parts outside the CDR3, the full variable domain is KAGVTQTPRYLIKTRGQQVTLSCSPISGHRSVSWYQQTPGQGLQFLFEYFSETQRNKGNFPGRFSGRQFSNSRSEMNVSTLELGDSALYLCASSSGGGGYEQYFGPGTRLTVT.

This chain connects TRBV11-2 to TRBJ2-5, with a possible D match to TRBD1 (5 bases). Germline V gene data show CDR1 as SGHAT and CDR2 as FQNNGV. This CDR3 is built from 14 residues. V shed 6 bases and J shed 2 bases, with 13 bases lying between them. CDR3: CASSPDRGQETQYF. CDR3 in DNA: TGTGCCAGCAGTCCTGATAGGGGACAAGAGACCCAGTACTTC.

With regard to this clone: Other DNA sequences in the sample encode the same CDR3. The chain recombines TRBV7-3 with TRBJ1-2, with D possibly being TRBD1 (5 bases). Germline-derived CDR1 and CDR2 are SGHTA and FQGTGA. V lost 2 bases, J lost 6 bases, and 7 bases lay in between. The CDR3 length is 12 residues. The CDR3 DNA is TGTGCCAGCAGCTTAGGGGGGAATGGCTACACCTTC. As protein: CASSLGGNGYTF.

The J gene is TRBJ1-5, the V gene TRBV19; 7 bases match TRBD1. Germline V lookup: CDR1 LNHDA, CDR2 SQIVND (reference sequence). Trimming at V came to 1 base and at J to 6 bases, leaving 6 bases not matched to a gene. The CDR3 runs to 15 residues. CDR3 bases: TGTGCCAGTAGTATAGGGGGGACAGAGTCTCAGCCCCAGCATTTT. Protein: CASSIGGTESQPQHF.

This clone was seen only a few times. This rearrangement joins TRBV6-5 to TRBJ2-5; tentatively, D is TRBD1 (6 bases). The germline V gene encodes CDR1 MNHEY and CDR2 SVGAGI. The CDR3 runs 16 residues. The ends were cut back, 2 bases at V and 2 bases at J, with 15 bases in the middle. CDR3 loop: CASSYPSTGGQETQYF. CDR3 sequence (DNA): TGTGCCAGCAGTTACCCCTCGACAGGTGGACAAGAGACCCAGTACTTC.

J is TRBJ1-2 and V is TRBV6-1; 9 bases are shared with TRBD1. Germline CDR1 reads MNHNS; CDR2 reads SASEGT. V dropped 6 bases and J dropped 8; count of bases not matched to a gene: 7. The length of the CDR3 is 13 residues. The CDR3: CASRGGTGMGYTF. The CDR3 DNA follows: TGTGCCAGCAGGGGGGGGACAGGGATGGGCTACACCTTC.

The gene calls are TRBV6-1 and TRBJ2-7; 7 bases are a match to TRBD1. V shed 4 bases, J shed 4 bases, and the junction held 7 bases outside the gene matches. The CDR3 contains 14 residues. Germline values: CDR1 MNHNS, CDR2 SASEGT. CDR3 in DNA: TGTGCCAGCAGTGGTCCAGGGGGATTATACGAGCAGTACTTC. Protein: CASSGPGGLYEQYF.

The chain has TRBV5-1 and TRBJ2-1, with D unresolved. CDR1 SGHRS and CDR2 YFSETQ come from the germline V gene. The CDR3 length is 14 residues. Trimming cost V 0 bases and J 6 bases, with 10 bases left between them. CDR3 nucleotide sequence: TGCGCCAGCAGCTTGGCGGCAGGTAGCAATGAGCAGTTCTTC. Amino acid sequence: CASSLAAGSNEQFF.

This chain links TRBV25-1 with TRBJ2-1, with 8 bases identical to TRBD2. The CDR3 is 16 amino acids. The ends lost 3 bases at V and 9 bases at J; junction bases unmatched: 13. CDR1 and CDR2 from the germline V gene are MGHDK and SYGVNS. The DNA for the CDR3 is TGTGCCAGCAGTGAGTATGGCCGGGGGGGCTTTGGTGAGCAGTTCTTC. Translated: CASSEYGRGGFGEQFF.

The chain uses TRBV6-6 and TRBJ2-3; 9 nucleotides agree with TRBD1. CDR3 length: 16 amino acids. Germline CDR1 and CDR2: MNHNY and SVGAGI (reference sequence). With V trimmed by 8 bases and J by 1 base, 10 bases remained unmatched. CDR3 region: CASWTGQGMGTDTQYF. The CDR3 nucleotides are TGTGCCAGCTGGACCGGACAGGGGATGGGCACAGATACGCAGTATTTT.

The V and J genes are TRBV28 and TRBJ2-7, with TRBD1 as a possible D gene (6 bases). Germline-derived CDR1 and CDR2 are MDHEN and SYDVKM. The length of the CDR3 is 14 residues. Deletions cut 5 bases from V and 3 bases from J, with 14 bases between. The CDR3 sequence: CASSPQGSFYEQYF. DNA for the CDR3: TGTGCCAGCAGTCCCCAGGGGAGCTTCTACGAGCAGTACTTC.

The V and J genes are TRBV6-5 and TRBJ1-2, with D perhaps TRBD1 (6 bases). Trimming pared 6 bases from V and 6 bases from J, leaving 14 bases between. The CDR3 covers 13 residues. Germline-derived CDR1 and CDR2 are MNHEY and SVGAGI. This CDR3 is CASSLGGFDGYTF. In nucleotides, the CDR3 is TGTGCCAGCAGCCTAGGGGGTTTCGATGGCTACACCTTC.

In this sample, this clone turned up a few times. The junction departs from the called germline gene at one end, perhaps through a read error. V and J are TRBV6-1 and TRBJ1-1; perhaps TRBD1 as D (5 bases). CDR1 is MNHNS and CDR2 is SASEGT in the germline V gene. This CDR3 has 20 amino acids. The CDR3 reads CASNEREVGDGKGLDTEAFF. The CDR3 nucleotides are TGTGCCAGCAATGAAAGGGAGGTTGGGGACGGAAAAGGGTTGGACACTGAAGCTTTCTTT.

The chain joins TRBV5-1 to TRBJ2-7; a weak D match, TRBD2 (6 bases). The V end was cut by 0 bases, the J end by 2 bases, with 9 bases between. This CDR3 spans 14 amino acids. Germline values: CDR1 SGHRS, CDR2 YFSETQ. Here the CDR3 reads CASSLEEGPYEQYF. DNA of the CDR3: TGCGCCAGCAGCTTGGAGGAGGGACCCTACGAGCAGTACTTC.

This rearrangement joins TRBV28 to TRBJ1-1; the D is unclear. This CDR3 comprises 15 residues. The ends were cut back, 7 bases at V and 1 base at J, with 16 bases in the middle. CDR1 and CDR2 (germline): MDHEN, SYDVKM. Here the CDR3 reads CASTTPPPKNTEAFF. Here the CDR3 DNA reads TGTGCCAGCACTACCCCCCCTCCGAAGAACACTGAAGCTTTCTTT.

V gene TRBV25-1 combines with J gene TRBJ1-4; TRBD1 might be the D (6 bases). This CDR3 contains 18 residues. The germline gives CDR1 MGHDK, CDR2 SYGVNS. Deletions cut 1 base from V and 0 bases from J, with 15 bases between. The CDR3 region is CASSELTRGLTTNEKLFF. The CDR3 nucleotides are TGTGCCAGCAGTGAATTGACCAGGGGCTTGACAACTAATGAAAAACTGTTTTTT.

This clone was counted once. The genes are TRBV7-9 and TRBJ1-4; D is possibly TRBD1 (5 bases). The germline gives CDR1 SEHNR, CDR2 FQNEAQ (reference sequence). The CDR3 is 14 amino acids. V lost 5 bases to trimming and J lost 8 bases, with 15 bases between them. The CDR3 here is CASSLTWGEEKLFF. As DNA, the CDR3 is TGTGCCAGCAGCCTCACGTGGGGCGAGGAAAAACTGTTTTTT.

This clone showed up just once. The chain couples TRBV5-4 to TRBJ2-5; TRBD2 agrees at 7 bases. The CDR3 runs to 14 residues. V gave up 4 bases and J gave up 4 bases; unmatched junction bases: 7. Germline V gives CDR1 SGHNT, CDR2 YYREEE (reference sequence). CDR3 in DNA: TGTGCCAGCAGCGACGGGGGGAGGGTAGAGACCCAGTACTTC. Translated, it gives CASSDGGRVETQYF.